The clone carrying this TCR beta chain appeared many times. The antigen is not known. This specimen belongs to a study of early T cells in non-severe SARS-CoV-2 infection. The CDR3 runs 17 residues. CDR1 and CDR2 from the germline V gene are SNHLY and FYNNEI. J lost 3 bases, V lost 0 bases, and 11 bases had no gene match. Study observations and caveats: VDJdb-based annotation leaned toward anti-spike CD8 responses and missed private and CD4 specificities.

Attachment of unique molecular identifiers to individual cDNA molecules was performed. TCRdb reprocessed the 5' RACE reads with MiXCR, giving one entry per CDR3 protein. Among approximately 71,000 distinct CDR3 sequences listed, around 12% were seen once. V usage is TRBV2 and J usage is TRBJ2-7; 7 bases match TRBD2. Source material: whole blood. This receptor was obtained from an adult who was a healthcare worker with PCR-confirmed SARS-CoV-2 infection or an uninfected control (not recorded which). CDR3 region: CASSEAGLAVGNYEQYF. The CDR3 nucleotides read TGTGCCAGCAGTGAAGCGGGTCTAGCGGTAGGCAACTACGAGCAGTACTTC.